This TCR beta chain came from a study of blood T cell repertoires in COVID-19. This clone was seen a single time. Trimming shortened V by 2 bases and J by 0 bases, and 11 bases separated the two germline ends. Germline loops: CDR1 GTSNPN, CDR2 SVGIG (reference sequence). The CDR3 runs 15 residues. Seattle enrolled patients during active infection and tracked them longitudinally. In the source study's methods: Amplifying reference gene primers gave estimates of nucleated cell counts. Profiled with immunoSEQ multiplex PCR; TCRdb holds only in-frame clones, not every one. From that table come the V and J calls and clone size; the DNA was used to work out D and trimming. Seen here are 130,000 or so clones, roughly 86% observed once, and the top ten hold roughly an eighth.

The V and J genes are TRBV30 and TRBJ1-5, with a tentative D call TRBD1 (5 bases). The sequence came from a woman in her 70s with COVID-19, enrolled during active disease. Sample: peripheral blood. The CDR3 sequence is CAWSWGGNSNQPQHF. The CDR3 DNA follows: TGTGCCTGGAGTTGGGGGGGAAATAGCAATCAGCCCCAGCATTTT.